These T cell receptor beta chains were read from a single sample in a study of blood T cell repertoires in COVID-19. Data came from immunoSEQ multiplex PCR; TCRdb stores just in-frame clones and leaves some out. Of around 58,000 clones in the sample, approximately 85% are singletons; the top ten hold about a sixth. Sequencing input: peripheral blood. These receptors originate from a human donor in a cohort sampled during active COVID-19. Each CDR3 is given with its conserved first and last residue. The D gene is left open where the match is weak. Expanded clones get a size class; other rows say once, few or many, or leave the size out.

j_call clone_size v_call d_call cdr3_nt cdr3_aa
TRBJ2-7 NA TRBV4-3 TRBD1 TGCGCCAGCAGCCAAGATTCGACAGGGGGTTCCTACGAGCAGTACTTC CASSQDSTGGSYEQYF
TRBJ1-5 NA TRBV7-9 NA TGTGCCAGCAGCCAGGGTGCGGATCAGCCCCAGCATTTT CASSQGADQPQHF
TRBJ1-1 few TRBV4-1 TRBD1 TGCGCCAGCAGCCGCCAGGACAGGGGGCTTCTGAACACTGAAGCTTTCTTT CASSRQDRGLLNTEAFF
TRBJ2-2 NA TRBV7-9 NA TGTGCCAGCAGCTTACGGCGGATGATGACCGGGGAGCTGTTTTTT CASSLRRMMTGELFF
TRBJ1-1 NA TRBV7-2 NA TGTGCCAGCAGCTCACAGATGAACACTGAAGCTTTCTTT CASSSQMNTEAFF
TRBJ2-5 NA TRBV5-1 TRBD2 TGCGCCAGCAGCTCCGCGGGGGGTGGTGAGACCCAGTACTTC CASSSAGGGETQYF
TRBJ1-2 NA TRBV7-9 TRBD1 TGTGCCAGCAGCTCCTGGACAGGGGGGTATGGCTACACCTTC CASSSWTGGYGYTF
TRBJ2-1 NA TRBV6-5 NA TGTGCCAGCAATGGCCCAGGGAATGAGCAGTTCTTC CASNGPGNEQFF
TRBJ2-5 NA TRBV6-2/TRBV6-3 NA TGTGCCAGCAGTCCCAGGGCCCAAGAGACCCAGTACTTC CASSPRAQETQYF
TRBJ1-5 NA TRBV6-1 NA TGTGCCAGCAGTGAATCCGGGAGCAGCAATCAGCCCCAGCATTTT CASSESGSSNQPQHF